The 4 T cell receptor beta chains below all came from one sample that was sequenced in a study of shared clonotypes between healthy human individuals. TCRdb keeps only in-frame clones here, not all; method: immunoSEQ multiplex PCR. Of 2,500,000 or so clones in the sample, around 94% are singletons; the top ten hold around 0.14%. Specimen: naive CD4+ T cells sorted from blood. The subset: CD45RA+ positively selected. These receptors all stem from a man aged 18 to 29 in good health.

The chain links TRBV5-1 to TRBJ1-2; weak D call: TRBD1 (5 bases). Germline CDR1 SGHRS, CDR2 YFSETQ. The CDR3 extends over 16 amino acids. V was cut by 3 bases and J by 7 bases, with 22 bases left in between. This CDR3 is CASSSDFGRGGVGYTF. The CDR3 DNA reads TGCGCCAGCAGCTCCGACTTTGGTAGGGGAGGAGTTGGCTACACCTTC.

The CDR3: CARSLKSVLPNYGYTF. CDR3 nucleotide sequence: TGTGCCAGAAGCTTGAAGAGTGTGCTACCTAACTATGGCTACACCTTC. The chain is built from TRBV7-5 and TRBJ1-2. TRBV7-5 is marked as a pseudogene. This CDR3 is built from 16 residues.

The chain combines TRBV5-6 with TRBJ1-5, with D uncertain. Germline V gene lookup returns CDR1 SGHDT and CDR2 YYEEEE. There are 14 residues in the CDR3. With 4 bases removed from V and 4 bases from J, the gap between germline ends came to 12 bases. CDR3 protein: CASSVGLTNQPQHF. DNA of the CDR3: TGTGCCAGCAGCGTAGGGCTAACTAATCAGCCCCAGCATTTT. Filled out from reference TRBV5-6 and TRBJ1-5, the complete variable domain reads DAGVTQSPTHLIKTRGQQVTLRCSPKSGHDTVSWYQQALGQGPQFIFQYYEEEERQRGNFPDRFSGHQFPNYSSELNVNALLLGDSALYLCASSVGLTNQPQHFGDGTRLSIL.

In the case of this clone: The same CDR3 arises from other DNA sequences in this sample as well. The chain combines TRBV19 with TRBJ2-3, with 8 bases matching TRBD1. The CDR3 extends over 14 amino acids. Per the germline V gene, CDR1 is LNHDA and CDR2 is SQIVND (reference sequence). Trimming at V came to 6 bases and at J to 3 bases, leaving 5 bases not matched to a gene. CDR3 sequence reads: CASSDRGRTDTQYF. In DNA form, the CDR3 reads TGTGCCAGTAGCGACAGGGGTAGGACAGATACGCAGTATTTT.